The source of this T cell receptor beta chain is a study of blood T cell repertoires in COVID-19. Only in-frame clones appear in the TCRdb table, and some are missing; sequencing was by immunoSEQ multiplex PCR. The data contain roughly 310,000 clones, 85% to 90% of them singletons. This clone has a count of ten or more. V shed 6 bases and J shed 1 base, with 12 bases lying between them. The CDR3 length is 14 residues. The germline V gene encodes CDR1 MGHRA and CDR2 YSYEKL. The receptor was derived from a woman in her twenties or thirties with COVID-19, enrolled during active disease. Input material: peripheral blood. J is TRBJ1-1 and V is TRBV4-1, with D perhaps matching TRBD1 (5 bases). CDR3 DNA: TGCGCCAGCAGGGGACTGCTCAAGAACACTGAAGCTTTCTTT. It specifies CASRGLLKNTEAFF.